This TCR beta chain was sequenced for a study of identical twins. TCRdb used MiXCR to reprocess the 5' RACE reads, holding one entry per CDR3 protein. The table has roughly 1.6 million distinct CDR3 sequences, about 30% seen once. Germline V gene sequence: CDR1 LNHNV, CDR2 YYDKDF (reference sequence). The CDR3 is 19 amino acids. Losses at the gene ends were 0 bases for V and 4 bases for J; bases not matched to a gene: 15. As for this clonotype: Antigen: not known.

Findings and limits, study-wide: Conclusions leaned on cross-sectional statistical analysis and did not track the same donors over time. Invariant MAIT and iNKT cells are populations that could partly confound zero-insertion analyses.

Sequenced input: cord blood. This clonotype originated in a newborn girl in good health. This chain links TRBV15 with TRBJ1-2, with TRBD1 identical over 9 bases. As DNA, the CDR3 is TGTGCCACCAGCAGAGATCGGGCAACCGGGGACAGGGAACGCTATGGCTACACCTTC. This sequence encodes CATSRDRATGDRERYGYTF.